These 9 T cell receptor beta chains came from one sample sequenced in a study of Graves' ophthalmopathy and Graves' hyperthyroidism. Scientists amplified the TCR beta CDR3 regions from RNA transcripts. Investigators did first-round RT-PCR with HTBI primers, then second-round multiplex PCR. TCRdb reprocessed the multiplex PCR reads with MiXCR, giving one entry per CDR3 protein. Of about 700,000 distinct CDR3 sequences listed, 35% to 50% are singletons. Sequencing input: peripheral blood. The receptors were gathered from an adult man with Graves' ophthalmopathy.

This clonotype was observed many times. J is TRBJ1-5 and V is TRBV7-9; D is uncertain. The CDR3 contains 13 residues. V lost 5 bases and J 9 bases, leaving 14 bases between the germline ends. CDR1 and CDR2 from the germline V gene are SEHNR and FQNEAQ (reference sequence). For the CDR3, the DNA is TGTGCCAGCAGCCTGGAGGGAGGCGGGCCCCAGCATTTT. Encoded protein: CASSLEGGGPQHF. Looking up the rest from reference TRBV7-9 and TRBJ1-5 gives the full variable domain: DTGVSQNPRHKITKRGQNVTFRCDPISEHNRLYWYRQTLGQGPEFLTYFQNEAQLEKSRLLSDRFSAERPKGSFSTLEIQRTEQGDSAMYLCASSLEGGGPQHFGDGTRLSIL.

This clonotype was seen repeatedly, ten times or more. The chain employs TRBV7-9 and TRBJ1-5; 7 bases align to TRBD1. The CDR3 totals 13 residues. CDR1 and CDR2 from the germline V gene are SEHNR and FQNEAQ (reference sequence). Germline trimming cut 4 bases from V and 7 bases from J; bases unmatched to any gene: 4. The CDR3 nucleotides are TGTGCCAGCAGCTCACTACAGGGGCAGCCCCAGCATTTT. This gives the protein CASSSLQGQPQHF.

This clonotype was observed at least ten times. This chain joins TRBV16 and TRBJ1-4; D is unclear. The CDR3 length is 14 residues. Germline assignment: CDR1 KGHSY and CDR2 FQNENV. Trimming pared 3 bases from V and 2 bases from J, leaving 7 bases between. The CDR3 bases are TGTGCCAGCAGCCATGGGGAGACTAATGAAAAACTGTTTTTT. Translating gives CASSHGETNEKLFF.

The V call is TRBV20-1, the J call TRBJ1-6; D unclear. Trimming took off 3 bases at V and 6 bases at J, with 15 bases between the two ends. The CDR3 is made up of 15 amino acids. Germline loops: CDR1 DFQATT, CDR2 SNEGSKA (reference sequence). The DNA for the CDR3 is TGCAGTGCTAGTTCCAGGCTGGCGGCTAATTCACCCCTCCACTTT. Protein: CSASSRLAANSPLHF.

The rearrangement uses TRBV6-5 and TRBJ1-1; D gene uncertain. The CDR3 is 13 amino acids. With 7 bases removed from V and 0 bases from J, the gap between germline ends came to 9 bases. Germline CDR1 reads MNHEY; CDR2 reads SVGAGI. The CDR3 coding sequence is TGTGCCAGCAACGCACAGATGAACACTGAAGCTTTCTTT. The encoded protein is CASNAQMNTEAFF.

The CDR3 region is CASRIRGGNTEAFF. The CDR3 nucleotides read TGTGCCAGCAGAATCCGGGGGGGAAACACTGAAGCTTTCTTT. This chain uses TRBV7-3 with TRBJ1-1; a possible D gene is TRBD1 (5 bases). The CDR3 is 14 amino acids. Trimming removed 6 bases at V and 2 bases at J, with 13 bases between. Germline-derived CDR1 and CDR2 are SGHTA and FQGTGA.

The sample holds a few counts of this clonotype. The rearrangement uses TRBV7-2 and TRBJ1-1; D is uncertain. CDR1 and CDR2 from the germline V gene are SGHTA and FQGNSA. The V gene lost 6 bases and the J gene lost 0 bases, with 11 bases spanning the gap. The CDR3 length is 14 residues. In DNA, the CDR3 is TGTGCCAGCAGATCCCCCGAAATGAACACTGAAGCTTTCTTT. Its translation is CASRSPEMNTEAFF.

This clonotype was seen more than once but under ten times. The rearrangement links TRBV2 to TRBJ2-7; 10 nucleotides line up with TRBD1. J lost 3 bases, V lost 7 bases, and 3 bases had no gene match. CDR1 SNHLY and CDR2 FYNNEI come from the germline V gene. The CDR3 loop spans 13 amino acids. The CDR3 coding sequence is TGTGCCAGCACCAGGACAGGGGGCTACGAGCAGTACTTC. This gives the protein CASTRTGGYEQYF.

This clonotype was detected only once. V usage is TRBV2 and J usage is TRBJ1-2, with D tentatively TRBD1 (5 bases). Trimming shortened V by 5 bases and J by 4 bases, and 17 bases separated the two germline ends. The CDR3 totals 15 residues. CDR1 SNHLY and CDR2 FYNNEI come from the germline V gene. DNA of the CDR3: TGTGCCAGCAGTTTACCGACAGCCGGCGGCTATGGCTACACCTTC. This translates into CASSLPTAGGYGYTF.